This T cell receptor (beta chain) was identified in a study (dated by TCRdb to about 2016). Remarks on this clonotype: Its antigen target is currently unknown. There are no base qualities to consult, and no much larger clone falls within one base.

Library method: RT-PCR. The reads were generated on an Illumina MiSeq. The public sequencing data were trimmed at Q25 with fastp and processed into clonotypes with MiXCR by TCRdb, which kept only in-frame beta chains. One record per CDR3 amino acid sequence lists the most common genes and DNA. Recorded for this sample are thousands of distinct CDR3 sequences; approximately 31% of them occurred a single time. Jointly, the top ten make up approximately 5% of the sample. Measured from the cysteine to the phenylalanine, the CDR3 is 15 residues long. This entry keeps only the CDR3 DNA: 45 bases, framed from base 1. Unmatched junction bases come to 10, with V trimmed by 2 bases and J by 5 bases. CDR1 DFQATT and CDR2 SNEGSKA are derived from the germline V gene (reference sequence).

The sequencing input was memory CD4+ T cells from salivary gland. The rearranged segments are TRBV20-1 and TRBJ2-5; 8 middle bases align to TRBD2. The receptor's source is a female donor with primary Sjogren's syndrome. The DNA sequence is TGCAGTGCTAGACGGCTCTATAGCGGGGCGGAGACCCAGTACTTC. This gives the protein CSARRLYSGAETQYF.